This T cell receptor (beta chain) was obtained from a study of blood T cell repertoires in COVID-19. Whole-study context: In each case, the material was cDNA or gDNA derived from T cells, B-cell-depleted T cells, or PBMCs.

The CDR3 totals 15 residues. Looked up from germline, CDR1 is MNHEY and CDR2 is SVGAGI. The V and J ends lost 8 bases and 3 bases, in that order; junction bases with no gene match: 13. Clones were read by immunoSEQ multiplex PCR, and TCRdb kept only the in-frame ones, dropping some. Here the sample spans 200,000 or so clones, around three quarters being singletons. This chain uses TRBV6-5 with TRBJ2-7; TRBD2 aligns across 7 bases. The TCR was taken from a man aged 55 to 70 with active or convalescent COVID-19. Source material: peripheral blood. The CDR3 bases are TGTGCCAGCGCCGTTTTTGGGGCGGGAGTCTACGAGCAGTACTTC. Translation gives CASAVFGAGVYEQYF.